This T cell receptor (beta chain) is drawn from a study of blood T cell repertoires in COVID-19. Study details: Samples of COVID-19 (acute and convalescent) were obtained from the United States, Italy and Spain. PBMCs, B-cell-depleted T cells, or T cells provided the cDNA or gDNA that made up the material.

The CDR3 length is 16 residues. Germline CDR1 and CDR2: LNHDA and SQIVND (reference sequence). The V segment lost 3 bases and the J segment 7 bases; nucleotides outside the gene matches: 12. Sequencing used immunoSEQ multiplex PCR; TCRdb keeps in-frame clones, though not all of them. The data contain 200,000 or so clones, just under 85% of them singletons. The sequenced sample consisted of peripheral blood. The sequence derives from a woman aged 70 to 79 with active or convalescent COVID-19. The chain is built from TRBV19 and TRBJ2-1; 7 bases agree with TRBD1. CDR3 sequence: CASSISLTGARNEQFF. The CDR3 DNA reads TGTGCCAGTAGTATCTCCCTTACAGGGGCTAGGAATGAGCAGTTCTTC.